This T cell receptor (beta chain) stems from a study of CD8+ T cells in alopecia areata. Findings and limits, study-wide: Scalp sequencing captures resident alphabeta T cells of normal skin too. Alopecia totalis/universalis scalp especially showed more expanded CD8+ clones than normal scalp. Between patients, shared TCR sequences were less clear than in mice. This was possibly due in part to HLA diversity in the patient population.

Worth noting for this clone: Its antigen remains unknown.

PBMC-derived CD4+ and CD8+ T cells were sorted. Isolated RNA was reverse transcribed into cDNA used as the sequencing template. Repertoires were generated with immunoSEQ multiplex PCR, while TCRdb's copy carries only in-frame clones and drops some. The sample holds roughly 120,000 clones, approximately 58% seen once. The sequence was obtained from a human donor in good health. Sample: CD4+ T cells sorted from blood.

CDR3 coding DNA: TGTGCCTGGACCATGGGGACAAATCAGCCCCAGCATTTT. Translated: CAWTMGTNQPQHF. The rearrangement links TRBV30 to TRBJ1-5, with D tentatively TRBD1 (6 bases). The CDR3 contains 13 residues. Germline values: CDR1 GTSNPN, CDR2 SVGIG (reference sequence). V lost 4 bases to trimming and J lost 4 bases, with 11 bases between them.